The 20 T cell receptor beta chains in this list originate from one sample, sequenced in a study of T-cell reconstitution after alpha-beta-depleted transplantation in children. As it was prepared, the TCRbeta library received unique molecular identifiers. Each CDR3 protein gets one entry after TCRdb re-called the PCR reads with MiXCR. Of just under 150,000 distinct CDR3 sequences in the sample, around 8.8% were seen once. The source material was PBMCs, mostly from graft donor cells, sampled 180 days after TCRalphabeta/CD19-depleted stem cell transplant. These receptors all stem from a female patient under 10 years old who had a stem cell transplant for congenital amegakaryocytic thrombocytopenia, so the T cells may come from the graft donor.

The rearrangement uses TRBV27 and TRBJ1-5; TRBD1 matches at 9 bases. The germline CDR1 and CDR2 sequences are MNHEY and SMNVEV (reference sequence). The CDR3 has 19 amino acids. With 5 bases clipped from V and 3 bases from J, the junction kept 17 bases outside the gene matches. The chain's CDR3 is CASSPIGLQGANFNQPQHF. CDR3 nucleotides: TGTGCCAGCAGTCCGATCGGACTACAGGGGGCCAATTTCAATCAGCCCCAGCATTTT.

This clonotype was seen many times. This chain connects TRBV4-1 to TRBJ1-5; unclear D gene. The CDR3 runs to 16 residues. V dropped 4 bases and J dropped 1 base, with 14 bases sitting between them. Germline assignment: CDR1 MGHRA and CDR2 YSYEKL. The CDR3 coding sequence is TGCGCCAGCAGCCCGTCCGGGCCGAGAAGCAATCAGCCCCAGCATTTT. This sequence encodes CASSPSGPRSNQPQHF.

The V gene is TRBV7-9, the J gene TRBJ1-4; no reliable D call. This CDR3 has 13 residues. The V end lost 2 bases, the J end lost 6 bases, and 7 bases lay between the germline ends. Germline lookup yields CDR1 SEHNR and CDR2 FQNEAQ (reference sequence). The CDR3 reads CASSLYSDEKLFF. The CDR3 region has the DNA TGTGCCAGCAGCTTATATTCGGATGAAAAACTGTTTTTT.

The rearrangement joins TRBV7-9 to TRBJ2-1, with 9 bases that match TRBD2. J was trimmed by 3 bases and V by 4 bases; bases with no gene match: 4. Germline CDR1 is SEHNR and CDR2 is FQNEAQ (reference sequence). The CDR3 loop spans 15 amino acids. Written as DNA, the CDR3 is TGTGCCAGCAGCTCCGCGGGGGGGTTCTACAATGAGCAGTTCTTC. Translating gives CASSSAGGFYNEQFF.

This clonotype has at least ten counts. The chain uses TRBV25-1 and TRBJ2-1; 7 positions match TRBD1. The germline V gene encodes CDR1 MGHDK and CDR2 SYGVNS. The CDR3 loop spans 15 amino acids. With V trimmed by 7 bases and J by 10 bases, 16 bases remained unmatched. CDR3 coding DNA: TGTGCCAGCACCGCGGTGGGCGGAGCCAGGGGGGAGCAGTTCTTC. This gives the protein CASTAVGGARGEQFF.

This clonotype showed up many times. The V and J genes are TRBV5-1 and TRBJ1-1; D is uncertain. V was clipped by 5 bases and J by 0 bases, with 14 bases between them. This CDR3 is 15 amino acids long. The germline CDR1 and CDR2 sequences are SGHRS and YFSETQ. CDR3 nucleotides: TGCGCCAGCAGGCCGGGGAGCGGAATGAACACTGAAGCTTTCTTT. Translating it yields CASRPGSGMNTEAFF.

This clonotype was seen ten or more times. V gene TRBV6-5 combines with J gene TRBJ1-3, with no clear D. V shed 7 bases and J shed 8 bases, with 9 bases lying between them. The length of the CDR3 is 11 residues. The V gene's germline CDR1 is MNHEY and CDR2 SVGAGI. The CDR3 sequence is CASTGSDTIYF. The CDR3, as DNA: TGTGCCAGCACCGGGTCGGACACCATATATTTT.

As for this clonotype: Since a much larger clone is just one base distant, this may be a read error. For the CDR3, the DNA is TGCGCCAGCAGCTCCGGACAGGTAGGCACTGAAGCTTTCTTT. Its translation is CASSSGQVGTEAFF. The chain has TRBV5-1 and TRBJ1-1; 7 nucleotides align to TRBD1. The CDR3 spans 14 residues. The J segment lost 4 bases and the V segment lost 3 bases, leaving 6 bases of the junction unmatched. Looked up from germline, CDR1 is SGHRS and CDR2 is YFSETQ.

This clonotype came up a few times. This sequence joins TRBV5-1 and TRBJ1-2; D is possibly TRBD1 (6 bases). Germline V gives CDR1 SGHRS, CDR2 YFSETQ. V gave up 0 bases and J gave up 5 bases, with 8 bases separating them. The CDR3 consists of 13 residues. CDR3 loop: CASSLAGDYGYTF. CDR3 DNA sequence: TGCGCCAGCAGCTTGGCAGGGGATTATGGCTACACCTTC.

In this sample, this clonotype turned up many times. CDR3 coding DNA: TGCAGCGTTGGTCTAGCGGGAACGGGTGAGACCCAGTACTTC. The encoded protein is CSVGLAGTGETQYF. The chain employs TRBV29-1 and TRBJ2-5, with 9 nucleotides matching TRBD2. Germline V CDR1 and CDR2: SQVTM, ANQGSEA. The trim removed 4 bases at V and 5 bases at J, leaving 8 bases unmatched. The CDR3 runs 14 residues.

Points on this clonotype: One end of the junction does not line up with germline, which may come from a read error. The V and J genes are TRBV7-9 and TRBJ2-5; the D gene is possibly TRBD1 (6 bases). The CDR3 is 13 residues long. Germline V gene lookup returns CDR1 SEHNR and CDR2 FQNEAQ (reference sequence). The CDR3 DNA sequence: TGTGCCAGCAGATCAGGGGCAAGAGAGGCCCAGTACTTC. It yields the protein CASRSGAREAQYF.

In this sample, this clonotype turned up many times. V usage is TRBV10-3 and J usage is TRBJ2-3, with 11 bases aligning to TRBD2. The CDR3 length is 15 residues. Germline assignment: CDR1 ENHRY and CDR2 SYGVKD. Trimming cost V 3 bases and J 6 bases; bases outside gene matches: 5. CDR3 bases: TGTGCCATCAGTGATGGTAGCGGGGGGGCCGATACGCAGTATTTT. Amino acid sequence: CAISDGSGGADTQYF.

There are many counts of this clonotype. CDR3 loop: CSASRGRLANYGYTF. The CDR3 DNA is TGCAGTGCTTCCCGGGGGCGTCTAGCTAACTATGGCTACACCTTC. The chain carries TRBV20-1 and TRBJ1-2; perhaps TRBD1 as D (6 bases). V shed 5 bases and J shed 0 bases, with 16 bases lying between them. This CDR3 region has 15 residues. Germline V gene data show CDR1 as DFQATT and CDR2 as SNEGSKA (reference sequence).

About this clonotype: Because the CDR3's place on the DNA is in doubt, the DNA is left out and the CDR3 is given as listed by TCRdb. The chain recombines TRBV21-1 with TRBJ2-2; the D segment call TRBD1 is taken from the table without a DNA check. TRBV21-1 represents a pseudogene. The CDR3 contains 15 residues when both ends are counted. The CDR3 spells CANSRGRGEPGSCFF.

In this sample, this clonotype turned up many times. The chain combines TRBV28 with TRBJ2-3, with 10 bases aligning to TRBD2. Germline V gene sequence: CDR1 MDHEN, CDR2 SYDVKM. CDR3 length: 16 amino acids. V shed 5 bases, J shed 7 bases, and the junction held 12 bases outside the gene matches. CDR3 DNA sequence: TGTGCCAGCAGTACCCAGCGGGAGGGTGCATTATATACGCAGTATTTT. Protein sequence: CASSTQREGALYTQYF.

This clonotype was found many times. The chain recombines TRBV18 with TRBJ2-5; D might be TRBD2 (5 bases). Between the trimmed V and J ends, which lost 3 bases and 5 bases, there was a span of 16 bases. CDR3 length: 15 residues. Per the germline V gene, CDR1 is KGHSH and CDR2 is LQKENI. The CDR3 reads CASSPPRGGLETQYF. The CDR3, as DNA: TGTGCCAGCTCACCGCCACGAGGCGGGTTGGAGACCCAGTACTTC.

This clonotype showed up many times. The V call is TRBV20-1, the J call TRBJ1-2, with a tentative D call TRBD1 (5 bases). Trimming removed 7 bases from V and 7 bases from J, with 16 bases in between. CDR3 length: 12 residues. Germline CDR1 and CDR2: DFQATT and SNEGSKA (reference sequence). The DNA for the CDR3 is TGCAGTGTCAGCCAGGGTCCGGGTGGCTACACCTTC. It translates to CSVSQGPGGYTF.

Ten or more counts support this clonotype. The chain employs TRBV15 and TRBJ1-2; D uncertain. The ends were cut back, 0 bases at V and 4 bases at J, with 12 bases in the middle. Germline CDR1 reads LNHNV; CDR2 reads YYDKDF (reference sequence). The CDR3 contains 15 residues. The CDR3 DNA is TGTGCCACCAGCAGAGATGTGGGTGCCCCCTATGGCTACACCTTC. It specifies CATSRDVGAPYGYTF.

This clonotype was counted a few times. For the CDR3, the DNA is TGTGCCAGCAGCTTAGTTGGGCCCAAAGGGTCTGGCTACACCTTC. It is translated as CASSLVGPKGSGYTF. This chain joins TRBV7-8 and TRBJ1-2; no reliable D call. Trimming shortened V by 1 base and J by 7 bases, and 16 bases separated the two germline ends. CDR1 is SGHVS and CDR2 is FQNEAQ in the germline V gene. This CDR3 spans 15 amino acids.

This clonotype was detected ten times or more. V gene TRBV6-2 or TRBV6-3 combines with J gene TRBJ1-5; TRBD1 matches 8 bases. Trimming at V came to 6 bases and at J to 7 bases, leaving 2 bases not matched to a gene. The CDR3 runs to 12 residues. The germline CDR1 and CDR2 sequences are MNHEY and SVGEGT. The CDR3 is CASRTGEQPQHF. Here the CDR3 DNA reads TGTGCCAGCAGGACAGGGGAACAGCCCCAGCATTTT.